This TCR beta chain was retrieved from a study of blood T cell repertoires in COVID-19. Background on the study: Acute-phase and convalescent COVID-19 samples originated in the United States, Italy and Spain. PBMCs, B-cell-depleted T cells, or T cells were the source of the cDNA or gDNA that made up the material.

In the study's own analysis: Amplification of reference gene primers was used by the study to estimate nucleated cell counts. Sequencing was performed with immunoSEQ multiplex PCR; in TCRdb, only in-frame clones are kept and a portion is missing. The V and J calls and clone size were taken over from that table, and D and trimming were inferred from the DNA. The data show about 250,000 clones, with nearly 90% seen just once and 2% to 2.5% held by the top ten. A Seattle source enrolled patients during active infection and followed them longitudinally. The CDR3 loop spans 15 amino acids. The V gene's germline CDR1 is LNHDA and CDR2 SQIVND (reference sequence). The V gene lost 5 bases and the J gene lost 2 bases, with 13 bases spanning the gap.

This TCR came from a woman in her sixties with COVID-19, enrolled during active disease. Sequencing was done on a sample of peripheral blood. V is TRBV19 and J is TRBJ1-5; the D gene is possibly TRBD1 (6 bases). CDR3 residues: CASSSTGSGNQPQHF. The CDR3 bases are TGTGCCAGTAGTTCCACAGGGAGCGGCAATCAGCCCCAGCATTTT.